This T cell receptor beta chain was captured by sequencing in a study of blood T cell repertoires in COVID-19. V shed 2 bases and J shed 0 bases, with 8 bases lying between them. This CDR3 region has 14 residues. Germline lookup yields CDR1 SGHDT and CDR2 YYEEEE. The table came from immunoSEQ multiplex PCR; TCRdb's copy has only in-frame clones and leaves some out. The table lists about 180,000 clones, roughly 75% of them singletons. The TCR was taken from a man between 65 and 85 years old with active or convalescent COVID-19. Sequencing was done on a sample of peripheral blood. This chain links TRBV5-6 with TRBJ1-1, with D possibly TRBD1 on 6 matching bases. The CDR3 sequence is CASSFAGVNTEAFF. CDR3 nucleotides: TGTGCCAGCAGCTTCGCAGGGGTGAACACTGAAGCTTTCTTT.